This T cell receptor (beta chain) comes out of a study of T-cell memory formation after mild COVID-19. This clonotype occurred many times. TCRdb re-analysed the 5' RACE reads in MiXCR, keeping a single row per CDR3 protein. The repertoire includes roughly 250,000 distinct CDR3 sequences, about 17% of them detected once, and approximately 3.5% sits in the top ten. Trimming removed 3 bases at V and 5 bases at J, with 10 bases between. The CDR3 is 13 residues long. The germline gives CDR1 SGHRS, CDR2 YFSETQ. This chain uses TRBV5-1 with TRBJ2-3, with TRBD2 as a possible D gene (6 bases). Sequencing was performed on PBMCs or a T cell subset sorted from them (not recorded which). The source is a man younger than 35 who had mild COVID-19 (a few samples of this study predate the infection). Cell type and time point are not known. CDR3 protein: CASSSGGGDTQYF. CDR3 sequence (DNA): TGCGCCAGCAGCTCCGGGGGAGGAGATACGCAGTATTTT.